The 25 T cell receptor beta chains reported below all come from one sample, sequenced in a study of cytomegalovirus exposure and HLA in healthy donors. PCR amplification relied on 60 Vbeta primers (plus 13 Jbeta primers). Data came from immunoSEQ multiplex PCR; TCRdb stores just in-frame clones and leaves some out. The sample contains some 130,000 clones, just over 70% of which appear only once. Sequenced: PBMCs. These receptors originate from a woman aged 55-70 years in good health and CMV-seropositive.

The table lists this clone with a few counts. The genes are TRBV5-6 and TRBJ2-2, with TRBD1 as a possible D gene (5 bases). V dropped 0 bases and J dropped 4 bases, with 16 bases sitting between them. This CDR3 has 17 amino acids. Germline values: CDR1 SGHDT, CDR2 YYEEEE. This CDR3 is CASSLGGGRASTGELFF. Written as DNA, the CDR3 is TGTGCCAGCAGCTTGGGGGGTGGCAGGGCGAGCACCGGGGAGCTGTTTTTT.

V usage is TRBV5-5 and J usage is TRBJ1-2; no clear D gene. Germline assignment: CDR1 SGHKS and CDR2 YYEKEE (reference sequence). The length of the CDR3 is 14 residues. V was clipped by 4 bases and J by 0 bases, with 10 bases between them. The chain's CDR3 is CASSLQRANYGYTF. Written as DNA, the CDR3 is TGTGCCAGCAGCCTACAGAGAGCTAACTATGGCTACACCTTC.

V and J are TRBV4-1 and TRBJ2-1, with D perhaps matching TRBD1 (5 bases). Looked up from germline, CDR1 is MGHRA and CDR2 is YSYEKL. V was clipped by 3 bases and J by 6 bases, with 6 bases between them. This CDR3 spans 12 amino acids. The CDR3 DNA sequence: TGCGCCAGCAGCCACAGGGTCAATGAGCAGTTCTTC. Its protein product is CASSHRVNEQFF.

The CDR3 region is CASSPEVNYGYTF. DNA for the CDR3: TGTGCCAGCAGTCCTGAGGTAAACTATGGCTACACCTTC. The rearrangement links TRBV6-4 to TRBJ1-2; no clear D. Per germline, CDR1 MRHNA and CDR2 SNTAGT. The CDR3 length is 13 residues. The V end lost 5 bases, the J end lost 2 bases, and 9 bases lay between the germline ends.

CDR3 protein: CASSMALGGGYNEQFF. CDR3 in DNA: TGTGCCAGTAGTATGGCCTTGGGGGGGGGCTACAATGAGCAGTTCTTC. The chain uses TRBV19 and TRBJ2-1; TRBD2 agrees at 7 bases. This CDR3 is 16 amino acids long. The trim removed 3 bases at V and 3 bases at J, leaving 8 bases unmatched. CDR1 and CDR2 from the germline V gene are LNHDA and SQIVND (reference sequence). Based on the CDR3 plus reference TRBV19 and TRBJ2-1, the full variable domain is DGGITQSPKYLFRKEGQNVTLSCEQNLNHDAMYWYRQDPGQGLRLIYYSQIVNDFQKGDIAEGYSVSREKKESFPLTVTSAQKNPTAFYLCASSMALGGGYNEQFFGPGTRLTVL.

V is TRBV7-8 and J is TRBJ1-2; a possible D gene is TRBD1 (5 bases). There are 12 residues in the CDR3. The germline V gene encodes CDR1 SGHVS and CDR2 FQNEAQ. Trimming pared 5 bases from V and 4 bases from J, leaving 8 bases between. The CDR3 DNA sequence: TGTGCCAGCAGCCAAGACAGCTATGGCTACACCTTC. Its protein is CASSQDSYGYTF.

J is TRBJ1-1 and V is TRBV19, with D uncertain. Germline CDR1 reads LNHDA; CDR2 reads SQIVND (reference sequence). Between the trimmed V and J ends, which lost 4 bases and 4 bases, there was a span of 16 bases. This CDR3 is built from 15 residues. The CDR3, as DNA: TGTGCCAGTAGTAGTCTGTCCCGGTCGGGCACTGAAGCTTTCTTT. This encodes CASSSLSRSGTEAFF.

This clone was detected a few times. The V and J genes are TRBV7-3 and TRBJ1-2; TRBD1 matches 8 bases. CDR1 SGHTA and CDR2 FQGTGA come from the germline V gene. The CDR3 runs 13 residues. Losses at the gene ends were 5 bases for V and 6 bases for J; bases not matched to a gene: 5. CDR3 protein: CASSGQGGNGYTF. The CDR3 DNA reads as TGTGCCAGCAGCGGACAGGGAGGGAATGGCTACACCTTC.

The genes are TRBV18 and TRBJ2-7, with 10 bases identical to TRBD2. The germline V gene has CDR1 KGHSH and CDR2 LQKENI. Trimming took 6 bases from V and 0 from J; bases not matched to a gene: 8. The CDR3 contains 16 residues. The CDR3 DNA sequence: TGTGCCAGCTCGCCAACTAGCGGGGTTAGCTCCTACGAGCAGTACTTC. Amino acid sequence: CASSPTSGVSSYEQYF.

The genes are TRBV21-1 and TRBJ1-3. TRBV21-1 is reported as a pseudogene. CDR3 length: 16 amino acids. Here the CDR3 DNA reads TGTGCCAGCAGCAAACCTCTCAGGGAAGCGGGGAACACCATATATTTT. Its protein is CASSKPLREAGNTIYF.

This chain links TRBV18 with TRBJ1-1; 8 bases are a match to TRBD1. CDR3 length: 13 residues. Germline values: CDR1 KGHSH, CDR2 LQKENI. V lost 6 bases and J lost 1; bases outside the gene matches: 1. This CDR3 is CASSQGANTEAFF. CDR3 in DNA: TGTGCCAGCTCGCAGGGGGCGAACACTGAAGCTTTCTTT.

With respect to this clone: This same CDR3 is encoded by further DNA sequences in the sample. V gene TRBV2 combines with J gene TRBJ2-7, with D perhaps matching TRBD2 (6 bases). Germline CDR1 reads SNHLY; CDR2 reads FYNNEI. The CDR3 contains 13 residues. CDR3 nucleotide sequence: TGTGCTACCCCGGGAGTGGTGCCCTACGAGCAGTACTTC. Encoded protein: CATPGVVPYEQYF.

V and J are TRBV6-1 and TRBJ1-3; the match to TRBD1 covers 8 bases. Looked up from germline, CDR1 is MNHNS and CDR2 is SASEGT. V dropped 4 bases and J dropped 0; count of bases not matched to a gene: 8. This CDR3 contains 17 residues. For the CDR3, the DNA is TGTGCCAGCAGTGTGCTGACAGGGGCAAACTCTGGAAACACCATATATTTT. As protein: CASSVLTGANSGNTIYF.

As to this clone: This CDR3 is also generated by other DNA sequences in the sample. The J gene is TRBJ2-2, the V gene TRBV5-1, with D unresolved. The CDR3 contains 13 residues. Trimming took 0 bases from V and 5 from J, leaving 5 bases between them. Germline CDR1 is SGHRS and CDR2 is YFSETQ. CDR3 loop: CASSLESTGELFF. DNA for the CDR3: TGCGCCAGCAGCTTGGAGAGTACCGGGGAGCTGTTTTTT.

The chain combines TRBV5-6 with TRBJ1-4; 8 nucleotides line up with TRBD1. This CDR3 comprises 12 residues. The J segment lost 12 bases and the V segment lost 1 base, leaving 2 bases of the junction unmatched. Germline loops: CDR1 SGHDT, CDR2 YYEEEE. In nucleotides, the CDR3 is TGTGCCAGCAGCTTGCGGGGACAGGAACTGTTTTTT. Protein product: CASSLRGQELFF.

V is TRBV18 and J is TRBJ2-3; weak D call: TRBD2 (6 bases). Trimming removed 2 bases at V and 6 bases at J, with 9 bases between. The CDR3 is made up of 13 amino acids. Germline CDR1 reads KGHSH; CDR2 reads LQKENI. DNA for the CDR3: TGTGCCAGCTCACCAGGACGGGGGGATACGCAGTATTTT. As protein: CASSPGRGDTQYF.

This chain connects TRBV2 to TRBJ2-7; unclear D gene. Germline CDR1 is SNHLY and CDR2 is FYNNEI. The CDR3 has 14 amino acids. V lost 7 bases, J lost 0 bases, and 13 bases lay in between. CDR3 DNA: TGTGCCAGCAAGGATACTTGGAGCTCCTACGAGCAGTACTTC. Protein: CASKDTWSSYEQYF. The full variable domain, in which reference TRBV2 and TRBJ2-7 provide the parts outside the CDR3, is EPEVTQTPSHQVTQMGQEVILRCVPISNHLYFYWYRQILGQKVEFLVSFYNNEISEKSEIFDDQFSVERPDGSNFTLKIRSTKLEDSAMYFCASKDTWSSYEQYFGPGTRLTVT.

The chain has TRBV11-2 and TRBJ1-2; the match to TRBD1 covers 8 bases. Per the germline V gene, CDR1 is SGHAT and CDR2 is FQNNGV. The CDR3 sequence is 14 residues long. V shed 5 bases, J shed 7 bases, and the junction held 9 bases outside the gene matches. The CDR3 protein is CASSPGWTGFGYTF. The CDR3 DNA sequence: TGTGCCAGCAGCCCGGGGTGGACAGGGTTTGGCTACACCTTC.

The chain links TRBV13 to TRBJ2-2, with D possibly TRBD1 on 5 matching bases. CDR3 length: 16 residues. Trimming took off 3 bases at V and 0 bases at J, with 11 bases between the two ends. Germline CDR1 reads PRHDT; CDR2 reads FYEKMQ (reference sequence). As DNA, the CDR3 is TGTGCCAGCAGCTTCCACAGGTCCCCGAACACCGGGGAGCTGTTTTTT. Its translation: CASSFHRSPNTGELFF.

This chain joins TRBV12-5 and TRBJ2-1, with a possible D match to TRBD1 (5 bases). Germline V gene data show CDR1 as LGHNT and CDR2 as FRNRAP. The CDR3 runs to 12 residues. Between the trimmed V and J ends, which lost 3 bases and 6 bases, there was a span of 6 bases. CDR3 sequence: CASGFQGNEQFF. For the CDR3, the DNA is TGTGCTAGTGGTTTTCAGGGCAATGAGCAGTTCTTC.

The chain is built from TRBV9 and TRBJ2-5, with TRBD2 matching over 7 bases. The CDR3 runs 15 residues. V trimming: 0 bases; J trimming: 2 bases; junction bases outside the gene matches: 4. Germline CDR1 SGDLS, CDR2 YYNGEE. As DNA, the CDR3 is TGTGCCAGCAGCGTAGCGGGGGGTCGACAAGAGACCCAGTACTTC. Translated: CASSVAGGRQETQYF. The full variable domain, in which reference TRBV9 and TRBJ2-5 provide the parts outside the CDR3, is DSGVTQTPKHLITATGQRVTLRCSPRSGDLSVYWYQQSLDQGLQFLIQYYNGEERAKGNILERFSAQQFPDLHSELNLSSLELGDSALYFCASSVAGGRQETQYFGPGTRLLVL.

This chain links TRBV7-9 with TRBJ1-1; weak D call: TRBD1 (6 bases). Germline CDR1 and CDR2: SEHNR and FQNEAQ (reference sequence). Trimming shortened V by 5 bases and J by 1 base, and 8 bases separated the two germline ends. The CDR3 length is 13 residues. The CDR3 sequence is CASSGQPNTEAFF. The CDR3 nucleotides read TGTGCCAGCAGCGGACAGCCGAACACTGAAGCTTTCTTT.

CDR3 loop: CASSGQAPGSNSPLHF. In nucleotides, the CDR3 is TGCGCCAGCAGCGGCCAGGCCCCCGGATCTAATTCACCCCTCCACTTT. The chain carries TRBV5-1 and TRBJ1-6; D remains unclear. This CDR3 has 16 residues. The germline V gene encodes CDR1 SGHRS and CDR2 YFSETQ. V shed 4 bases and J shed 6 bases, with 17 bases lying between them.

The V call is TRBV6-6, the J call TRBJ1-1; a weak D match, TRBD1 (5 bases). Germline CDR1 MNHNY, CDR2 SVGAGI (reference sequence). The CDR3 has 14 amino acids. V gave up 0 bases and J gave up 6 bases, with 11 bases separating them. In nucleotides, the CDR3 is TGTGCCAGCAGTTACTCGGACAAGTATCCTGAAGCTTTCTTT. Encoded protein: CASSYSDKYPEAFF.

A few counts support this clone. The CDR3 protein is CASSYLGLAGVYNEQFF. The CDR3 coding sequence is TGCGCCAGCAGCTACCTCGGACTAGCGGGGGTGTACAATGAGCAGTTCTTC. The genes are TRBV5-1 and TRBJ2-1, with 13 bases that match TRBD2. The V gene end was trimmed by 3 bases and the J gene end by 4 bases; junction bases not matched to a gene: 7. The CDR3 has 17 amino acids. Germline CDR1 is SGHRS and CDR2 is YFSETQ.